The T cell receptor beta chain described here comes from a study of blood T cell repertoires in COVID-19. Clones were read by immunoSEQ multiplex PCR, and TCRdb kept only the in-frame ones, dropping some. Of 300,000 to 350,000 clones listed, roughly 85% were seen once; the top ten hold approximately 4%. Germline V gene lookup returns CDR1 SEHNR and CDR2 FQNEAQ (reference sequence). The length of the CDR3 is 14 residues. J was trimmed by 8 bases and V by 1 base; bases with no gene match: 3. The V and J genes are TRBV7-9 and TRBJ2-4, with TRBD1 identical over 9 bases. This sequence originates from a woman aged 40 to 50 with acute COVID-19. Sequencing used PBMCs or T cells enriched from blood (not recorded which). The CDR3 loop is CASSLVGQGDIQYF. Here the CDR3 DNA reads TGTGCCAGCAGCTTAGTGGGACAGGGAGACATTCAGTACTTC.